This T cell receptor beta chain was identified during a study of OX40 agonist ivuxolimab in advanced cancers. Study observations and caveats: Averaging showed that CD8+ T cells had more expanded clones than CD4+ did. Both blood CD4+ and CD8+ T cells showed clonal growth by week 6 at 0.1 to 3.0 mg/kg.

As for this clone: Its antigen is unidentified.

The protocol was immunoSEQ multiplex PCR, while the TCRdb copy is restricted to in-frame clones and leaves out a portion. The sample yields about 20,000 clones, approximately 82% seen once. The specimen comprised CD4+ or CD8+ T cells sorted from blood, sampled in a trial of the OX40 agonist ivuxolimab. This receptor was obtained from an adult with an advanced solid tumor such as melanoma, head and neck, liver or kidney cancer.

CDR3 loop: CASCTIELSATHSYNEQFF. The CDR3 DNA reads as TGTGCCAGCTGCACAATAGAGCTTAGCGCTACCCACTCCTACAATGAGCAGTTCTTC. The gene calls are TRBV28 and TRBJ2-1; perhaps TRBD2 as D (5 bases). With 8 bases removed from V and 0 bases from J, the gap between germline ends came to 26 bases. CDR1 and CDR2 from the germline V gene are MDHEN and SYDVKM. This CDR3 is 19 amino acids long.